This passage covers 7 T cell receptor beta chains from one sample sequenced in a study of blood T cell repertoires in COVID-19. The method was immunoSEQ multiplex PCR; TCRdb's version includes in-frame clones alone and lacks a portion of them. The sample lists approximately 220,000 clones, roughly nine tenths seen once, with roughly 2.2% in the top ten. The specimen sequenced was peripheral blood. The receptors here all came from a woman between 45 and 60 years old with acute or convalescent COVID-19.

Remarks on this clone: Different DNA sequences within this sample yield the same CDR3. The gene calls are TRBV11-3 and TRBJ2-1; no firm D call. CDR3 length: 14 residues. Per germline, CDR1 SGHNT and CDR2 YENEEA. With 1 base removed from V and 1 base from J, the gap between germline ends came to 5 bases. Written as DNA, the CDR3 is TGTGCCAGCAGCTTAGGCGGATCCTACAATGAGCAGTTCTTC. It yields the protein CASSLGGSYNEQFF.

Worth noting for this clone: Possible read error: a much larger clone is one base away. This chain uses TRBV7-9 with TRBJ2-5; a possible D gene is TRBD2 (6 bases). The CDR3 loop spans 13 amino acids. The V gene's germline CDR1 is SEHNR and CDR2 FQNEAQ (reference sequence). V lost 8 bases to trimming and J lost 5 bases, with 15 bases between them. The CDR3 sequence is CASGPGEVETQYF. Written as DNA, the CDR3 is TGTGCCAGCGGGCCGGGAGAGGTGGAGACCCAGTACTTC.

V and J are TRBV21-1 and TRBJ2-3; TRBD1, the table's D call, lacks a check against the DNA. TRBV21-1 is termed a pseudogene. This CDR3 has 18 amino acids. The CDR3 here is CASSKAPGQGAYGDTQYF. For the CDR3, the DNA is TGTGCCAGCAGCAAAGCCCCGGGACAGGGGGCCTATGGAGATACGCAGTATTTT.

This clone has only one observation. V is TRBV9 and J is TRBJ2-1, with D perhaps TRBD1 (5 bases). Germline V CDR1 and CDR2: SGDLS, YYNGEE. V was trimmed by 0 bases and J by 6 bases, leaving 16 bases between them. The CDR3 extends over 16 amino acids. The CDR3 loop is CASSVGLAGWFNEQFF. CDR3 coding DNA: TGTGCCAGCAGCGTAGGTCTGGCAGGGTGGTTCAATGAGCAGTTCTTC.

The genes are TRBV5-5 and TRBJ1-1, with a tentative D call TRBD1 (5 bases). With 2 bases removed from V and 3 bases from J, the gap between germline ends came to 5 bases. This CDR3 spans 12 amino acids. Germline V gene lookup returns CDR1 SGHKS and CDR2 YYEKEE (reference sequence). In DNA, the CDR3 is TGTGCCAGCAGCTTAGGGGACACTGAAGCTTTCTTT. It is translated as CASSLGDTEAFF.

The V and J genes are TRBV11-2 and TRBJ2-3; D uncertain. Trimming removed 2 bases at V and 3 bases at J, with 12 bases between. Germline CDR1 is SGHAT and CDR2 is FQNNGV. The CDR3 contains 15 residues. Here the CDR3 reads CASSLSPTGTDTQYF. CDR3 coding DNA: TGTGCCAGCAGCTTATCCCCGACTGGGACAGATACGCAGTATTTT.

The V call is TRBV5-1, the J call TRBJ2-3, with 11 nucleotides matching TRBD2. Unmatched junction bases numbered 5, after V lost 3 bases and J lost 2 bases. Germline lookup yields CDR1 SGHRS and CDR2 YFSETQ. The CDR3 has 16 residues. CDR3 nucleotides: TGCGCCAGCAGCTCGCCTAGCGGGGGGTCCACAGATACGCAGTATTTT. This sequence encodes CASSSPSGGSTDTQYF.